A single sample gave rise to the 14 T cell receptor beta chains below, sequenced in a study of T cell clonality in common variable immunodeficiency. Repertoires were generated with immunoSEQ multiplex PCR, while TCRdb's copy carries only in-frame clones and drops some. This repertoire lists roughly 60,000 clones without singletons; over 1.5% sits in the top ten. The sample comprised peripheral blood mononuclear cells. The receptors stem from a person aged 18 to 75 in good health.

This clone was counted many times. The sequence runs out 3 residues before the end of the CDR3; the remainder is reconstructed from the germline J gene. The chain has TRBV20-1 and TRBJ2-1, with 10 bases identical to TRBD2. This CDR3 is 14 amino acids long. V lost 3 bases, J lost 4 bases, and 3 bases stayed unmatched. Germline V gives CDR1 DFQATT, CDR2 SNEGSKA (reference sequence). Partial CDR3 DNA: TGCAGTGCTAGGAGGACTAGCGGTTACAATGAG. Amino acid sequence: CSARRTSGYNE. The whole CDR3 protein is CSARRTSGYNEQFF.

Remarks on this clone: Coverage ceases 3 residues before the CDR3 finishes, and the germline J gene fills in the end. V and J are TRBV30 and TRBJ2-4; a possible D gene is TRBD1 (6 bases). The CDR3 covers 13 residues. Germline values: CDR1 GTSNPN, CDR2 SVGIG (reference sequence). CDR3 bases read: TGTGCCTGGAGTGATACAGGGTCATACGGT. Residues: CAWSDTGSYG. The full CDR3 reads CAWSDTGSYGQYF. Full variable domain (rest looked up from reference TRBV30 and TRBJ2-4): SQTIHQWPATLVQPVGSPLSLECTVEGTSNPNLYWYRQAAGRGLQLLFYSVGIGQISSEVPQNLSASRPQDRQFILSSKKLLLSDSGFYLCAWSDTGSYGQYFGAGTRLSVL.

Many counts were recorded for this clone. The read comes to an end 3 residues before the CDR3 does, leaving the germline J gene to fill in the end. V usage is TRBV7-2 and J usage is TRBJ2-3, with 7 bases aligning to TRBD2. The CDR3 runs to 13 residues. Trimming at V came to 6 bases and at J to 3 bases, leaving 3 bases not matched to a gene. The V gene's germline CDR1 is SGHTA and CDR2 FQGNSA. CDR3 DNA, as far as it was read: TGTGCCAGCAGGCTAGCGGCGACAGATACG. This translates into CASRLAATDT. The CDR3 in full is CASRLAATDTQYF. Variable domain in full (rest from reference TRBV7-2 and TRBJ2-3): GAGVSQSPSNKVTEKGKDVELRCDPISGHTALYWYRQSLGQGLEFLIYFQGNSAPDKSGLPSDRFSAERTGGSVSTLTIQRTQQEDSAVYLCASRLAATDTQYFGPGTRLTVL.

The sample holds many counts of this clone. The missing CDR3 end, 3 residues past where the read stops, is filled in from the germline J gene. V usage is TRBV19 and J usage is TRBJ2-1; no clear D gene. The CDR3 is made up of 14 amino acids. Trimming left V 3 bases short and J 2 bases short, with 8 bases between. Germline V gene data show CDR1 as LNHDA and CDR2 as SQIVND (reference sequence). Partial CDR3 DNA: TGTGCCAGTAGTATCGGAACTACCTACAATGAG. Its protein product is CASSIGTTYNE. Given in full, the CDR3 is CASSIGTTYNEQFF.

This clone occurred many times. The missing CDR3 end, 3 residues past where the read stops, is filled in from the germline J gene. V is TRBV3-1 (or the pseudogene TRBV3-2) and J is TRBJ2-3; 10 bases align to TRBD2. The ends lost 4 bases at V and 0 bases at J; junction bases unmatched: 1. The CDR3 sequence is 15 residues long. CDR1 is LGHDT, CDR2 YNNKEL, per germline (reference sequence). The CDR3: CASSPGLASTDTQYF. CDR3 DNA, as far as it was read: TGTGCCAGCAGCCCGGGACTAGCGAGCACAGATACG.

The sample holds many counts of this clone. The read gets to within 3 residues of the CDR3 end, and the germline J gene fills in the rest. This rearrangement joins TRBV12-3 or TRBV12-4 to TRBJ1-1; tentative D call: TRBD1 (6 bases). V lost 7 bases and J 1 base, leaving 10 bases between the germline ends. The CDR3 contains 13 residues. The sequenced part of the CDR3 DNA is TGTGCCAGCACCCCGGACAGGAACACTGAA. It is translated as CASTPDRNTE. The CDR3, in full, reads CASTPDRNTEAFF.

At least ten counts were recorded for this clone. The sequenced CDR3 bases are TGCGCCAGCAGCTTGTGGCAGGGAGGTGGTGCGGATGAAAAA. Protein product: CASSLWQGGGADEK. The entire CDR3 protein is CASSLWQGGGADEKLFF. The chain carries TRBV5-1 and TRBJ1-4; D may be TRBD1 (5 bases). The read gets to within 3 residues of the CDR3 end, and the germline J gene fills in the rest. CDR1 and CDR2 (germline): SGHRS, YFSETQ. This CDR3 is built from 17 residues. The V end was cut by 1 base, the J end by 6 bases, with 19 bases between.

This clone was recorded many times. The covered CDR3 bases are TGTGCCAGCAGTGAATTAGCGGATACG. Translated, it gives CASSELADT. The complete CDR3 reads CASSELADTQYF. This rearrangement joins TRBV2 to TRBJ2-3; a possible D gene is TRBD2 (5 bases). Read data end 3 residues before the CDR3 end; the end is taken from the germline J gene. This CDR3 has 12 residues. Germline CDR1 is SNHLY and CDR2 is FYNNEI. The V gene lost 2 bases and the J gene lost 6 bases, with 6 bases spanning the gap.

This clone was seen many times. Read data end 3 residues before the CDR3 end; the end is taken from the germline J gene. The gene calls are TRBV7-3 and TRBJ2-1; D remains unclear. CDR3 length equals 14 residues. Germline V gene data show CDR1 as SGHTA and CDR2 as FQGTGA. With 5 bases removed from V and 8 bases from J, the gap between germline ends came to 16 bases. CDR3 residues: CASSAKVRFYEQFF. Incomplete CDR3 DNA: TGTGCCAGCAGCGCAAAGGTCAGATTTTATGAG. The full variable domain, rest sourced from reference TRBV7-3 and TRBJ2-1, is GAGVSQTPSNKVTEKGKYVELRCDPISGHTALYWYRQSLGQGPEFLIYFQGTGAADDSGLPNDRFFAVRPEGSVSTLKIQRTERGDSAVYLCASSAKVRFYEQFFGPGTRLTVL.

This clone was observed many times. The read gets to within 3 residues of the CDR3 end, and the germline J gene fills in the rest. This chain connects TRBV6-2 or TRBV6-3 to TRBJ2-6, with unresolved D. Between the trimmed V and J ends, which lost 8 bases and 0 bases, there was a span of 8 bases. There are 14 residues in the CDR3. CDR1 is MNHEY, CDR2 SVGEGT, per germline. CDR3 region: CASSDTSGANVLTF. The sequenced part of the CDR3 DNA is TGTGCCAGCTCCGACACCTCTGGGGCCAACGTC.

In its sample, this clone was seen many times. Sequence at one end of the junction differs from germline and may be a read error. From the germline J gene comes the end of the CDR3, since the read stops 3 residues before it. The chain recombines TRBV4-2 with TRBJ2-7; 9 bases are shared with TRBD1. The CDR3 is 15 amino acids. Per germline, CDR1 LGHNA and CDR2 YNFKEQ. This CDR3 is CASSQDGTGLYEQYF. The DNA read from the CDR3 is TGCGCCAGCAGCCAAGACGGGACAGGGCTCTACGAG.

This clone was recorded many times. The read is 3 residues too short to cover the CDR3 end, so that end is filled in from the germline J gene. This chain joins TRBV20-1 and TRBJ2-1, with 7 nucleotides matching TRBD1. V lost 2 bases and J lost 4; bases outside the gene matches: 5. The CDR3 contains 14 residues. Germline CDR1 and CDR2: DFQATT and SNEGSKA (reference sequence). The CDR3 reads CSARPRDRYNEQFF. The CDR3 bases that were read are TGCAGTGCTAGACCCCGGGACAGATACAATGAG.

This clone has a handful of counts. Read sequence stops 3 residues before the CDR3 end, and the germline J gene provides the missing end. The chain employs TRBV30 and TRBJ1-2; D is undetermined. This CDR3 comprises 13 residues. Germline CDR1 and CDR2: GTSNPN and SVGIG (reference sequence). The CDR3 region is CAWTSGSTDTYTF. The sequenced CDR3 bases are TGTGCCTGGACTAGCGGGAGCACAGATACC.

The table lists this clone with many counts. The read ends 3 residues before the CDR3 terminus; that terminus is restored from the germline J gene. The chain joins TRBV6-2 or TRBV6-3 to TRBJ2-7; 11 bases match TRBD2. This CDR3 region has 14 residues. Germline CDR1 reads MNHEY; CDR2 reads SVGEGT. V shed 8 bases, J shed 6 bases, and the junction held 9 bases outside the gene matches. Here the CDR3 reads CASSSTSGIVEQYF. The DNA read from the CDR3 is TGTGCCAGCTCGTCGACTAGCGGGATAGTCGAG.